This entry describes one T cell receptor (beta chain). The sample originates from a study of OX40 agonist ivuxolimab in advanced cancers. Libraries were prepared by immunoSEQ multiplex PCR; TCRdb keeps only in-frame clonotypes and omits some of them. The table includes approximately 96,000 clones, about nine tenths detected once. V was pared by 2 bases and J by 16 bases, with 15 bases of the junction left unmatched. The germline CDR1 and CDR2 sequences are GTSNPN and SVGIG (reference sequence). The CDR3 runs to 14 residues. Sequences were derived from CD4+ or CD8+ T cells sorted from blood, sampled in a trial of the OX40 agonist ivuxolimab. This sequence originates from an adult with an advanced solid tumor such as melanoma, head and neck, liver or kidney cancer. This chain connects TRBV30 to TRBJ2-1; TRBD2 matches 9 bases. The CDR3 region is CAWSLELAGAGLFF. For the CDR3, the DNA is TGTGCCTGGAGTCTTGAACTAGCGGGCGCGGGGTTATTCTTC.